One and the same sample provided the 10 T cell receptor beta chains below, sequenced in a study of chemoradiotherapy in HPV16-positive cancers. Only in-frame clones appear in the TCRdb table, and some are missing; sequencing was by immunoSEQ multiplex PCR. Here the sample spans approximately 29,000 clones, around four fifths being singletons. The sequencing here drew on blood, taken from a patient who underwent chemoradiotherapy. The receptor set was obtained from a human donor with HPV-associated anogenital cancer.

The J gene is TRBJ1-1, the V gene TRBV30; D is ambiguous. This CDR3 contains 13 residues. Deletions cut 6 bases from V and 3 bases from J, with 14 bases between. Germline-derived CDR1 and CDR2 are GTSNPN and SVGIG (reference sequence). CDR3 residues: CACYTTGDTEAFF. The CDR3 DNA is TGTGCCTGCTATACGACCGGGGACACTGAAGCTTTCTTT.

The chain is built from TRBV30 and TRBJ1-3, with 7 bases matching TRBD1. Germline V lookup: CDR1 GTSNPN, CDR2 SVGIG (reference sequence). Trimming took 5 bases from V and 3 from J; bases not matched to a gene: 4. The CDR3 is 13 residues long. The CDR3 DNA reads TGTGCCTGGGACAGGGTCGGTGGAAACACCATATATTTT. As protein: CAWDRVGGNTIYF.

The gene calls are TRBV30 and TRBJ1-6; D uncertain. Trimming took 1 base from V and 6 from J, leaving 19 bases between them. The length of the CDR3 is 17 residues. The germline gives CDR1 GTSNPN, CDR2 SVGIG (reference sequence). CDR3 nucleotides: TGTGCCTGGAGTGGACCCCCACCTGGGGTCGGTAATTCACCCCTCCACTTT. It yields the protein CAWSGPPPGVGNSPLHF.

The chain joins TRBV5-1 to TRBJ2-3; D gene unclear. The V gene's germline CDR1 is SGHRS and CDR2 YFSETQ. The V end was cut by 3 bases, the J end by 6 bases, with 11 bases between. The CDR3 is made up of 13 amino acids. The CDR3 DNA reads as TGCGCCAGCAGCTCTGGCCAGATGGATACGCAGTATTTT. Translated: CASSSGQMDTQYF.

The chain recombines TRBV10-1 with TRBJ2-1, with D possibly TRBD1 on 6 matching bases. The CDR3 is made up of 13 amino acids. In germline, CDR1 is WNHNN, CDR2 SYGVQD (reference sequence). Deletions cut 8 bases from V and 10 bases from J, with 18 bases between. The chain's CDR3 is CASRSTGKEEQFF. As DNA, the CDR3 is TGCGCCAGCCGTTCCACAGGGAAGGAGGAGCAGTTCTTC.

The chain is built from TRBV6-5 and TRBJ1-5; perhaps TRBD1 as D (5 bases). Germline V CDR1 and CDR2: MNHEY, SVGAGI. The CDR3 length is 15 residues. The ends were cut back, 0 bases at V and 3 bases at J, with 9 bases in the middle. As DNA, the CDR3 is TGTGCCAGCAGTTACTCATCAGGGCTCAATCAGCCCCAGCATTTT. It encodes CASSYSSGLNQPQHF.

This clone was observed a single time. This chain uses TRBV11-2 with TRBJ2-3; 8 bases line up with TRBD2. Germline trimming cut 3 bases from V and 5 bases from J; bases unmatched to any gene: 4. This CDR3 contains 14 residues. Germline CDR1 is SGHAT and CDR2 is FQNNGV. In DNA, the CDR3 is TGTGCCAGCAGCTTGACGGGGGGGGGAGATACGCAGTATTTT. This codes for CASSLTGGGDTQYF.

This CDR3 reads CASSLGSWVTGGKGLTTEAFF. The DNA for the CDR3 is TGCGCCAGCAGCTTGGGTAGTTGGGTGACAGGGGGCAAAGGTTTGACCACTGAAGCTTTCTTT. The chain couples TRBV5-1 to TRBJ1-1; 10 bases are shared with TRBD1. The J segment lost 4 bases and the V segment lost 0 bases, leaving 21 bases of the junction unmatched. Germline assignment: CDR1 SGHRS and CDR2 YFSETQ. The CDR3 spans 21 residues. Filled out from reference TRBV5-1 and TRBJ1-1, the complete variable domain reads KAGVTQTPRYLIKTRGQQVTLSCSPISGHRSVSWYQQTPGQGLQFLFEYFSETQRNKGNFPGRFSGRQFSNSRSEMNVSTLELGDSALYLCASSLGSWVTGGKGLTTEAFFGQGTRLTVV.

Remarks on this clone: Other DNA sequences in this sample translate to the same CDR3. This rearrangement joins TRBV9 to TRBJ1-2; weak D call: TRBD1 (6 bases). The CDR3 contains 13 residues. Germline CDR1 reads SGDLS; CDR2 reads YYNGEE. The V gene lost 5 bases and the J gene lost 2 bases, with 10 bases spanning the gap. CDR3: CASSVDRNYGYTF. The DNA for the CDR3 is TGTGCCAGCAGTGTGGACAGAAACTATGGCTACACCTTC.

This chain links TRBV6-4 with TRBJ1-6; no reliable D call. V was trimmed by 2 bases and J by 10 bases, leaving 6 bases between them. Per germline, CDR1 MRHNA and CDR2 SNTAGT. CDR3 size: 12 residues. In DNA form, the CDR3 reads TGTGCCAGCAGTGACGGTAAATCACCCCTCCACTTT. This gives the protein CASSDGKSPLHF.